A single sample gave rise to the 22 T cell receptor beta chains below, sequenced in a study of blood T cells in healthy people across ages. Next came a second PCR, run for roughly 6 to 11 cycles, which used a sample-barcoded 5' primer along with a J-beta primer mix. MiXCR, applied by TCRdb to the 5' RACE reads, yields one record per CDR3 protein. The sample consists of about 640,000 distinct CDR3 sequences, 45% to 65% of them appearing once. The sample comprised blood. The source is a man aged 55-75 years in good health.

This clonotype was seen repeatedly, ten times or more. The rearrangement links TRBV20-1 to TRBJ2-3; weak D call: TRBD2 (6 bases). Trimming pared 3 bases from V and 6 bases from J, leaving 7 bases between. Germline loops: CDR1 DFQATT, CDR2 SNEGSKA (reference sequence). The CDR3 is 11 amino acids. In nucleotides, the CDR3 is TGCAGTGCTAGCAGCGGGGATACGCAGTATTTT. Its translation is CSASSGDTQYF.

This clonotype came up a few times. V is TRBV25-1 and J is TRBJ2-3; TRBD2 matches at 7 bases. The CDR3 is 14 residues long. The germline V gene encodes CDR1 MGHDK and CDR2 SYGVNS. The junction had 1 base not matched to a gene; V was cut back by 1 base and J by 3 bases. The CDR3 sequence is CASSESGGTDTQYF. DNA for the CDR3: TGTGCCAGCAGTGAATCGGGGGGTACAGATACGCAGTATTTT.

CDR3 nucleotide sequence: TGTGCCAGCAGGGCACAGTCCTACGAGCAGTACTTC. Translated, it gives CASRAQSYEQYF. The rearrangement links TRBV6-1 to TRBJ2-7; no clear D. This CDR3 has 12 residues. CDR1 is MNHNS and CDR2 is SASEGT in the germline V gene. With 6 bases removed from V and 1 base from J, the gap between germline ends came to 7 bases.

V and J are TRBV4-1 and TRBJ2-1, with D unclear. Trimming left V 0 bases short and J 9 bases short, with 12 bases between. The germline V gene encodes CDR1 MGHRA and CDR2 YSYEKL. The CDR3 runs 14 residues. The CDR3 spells CASSQELSSGEQFF. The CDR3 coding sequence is TGCGCCAGCAGCCAAGAATTATCTTCGGGTGAGCAGTTCTTC.

CDR3 coding DNA: TGTGCCACCAGCAGAGACCGACTGGACCCAACAGGGGAAAAACTGTTTTTT. This encodes CATSRDRLDPTGEKLFF. This chain joins TRBV15 and TRBJ1-4; tentatively, D is TRBD1 (6 bases). The length of the CDR3 is 17 residues. CDR1 LNHNV and CDR2 YYDKDF come from the germline V gene (reference sequence). With 0 bases removed from V and 8 bases from J, the gap between germline ends came to 19 bases.

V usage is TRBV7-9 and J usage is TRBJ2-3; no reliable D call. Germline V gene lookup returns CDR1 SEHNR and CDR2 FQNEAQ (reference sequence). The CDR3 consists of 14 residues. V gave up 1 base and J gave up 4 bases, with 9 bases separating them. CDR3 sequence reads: CASSLDKSADTQYF. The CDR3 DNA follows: TGTGCCAGCAGCTTAGACAAGAGCGCAGATACGCAGTATTTT.

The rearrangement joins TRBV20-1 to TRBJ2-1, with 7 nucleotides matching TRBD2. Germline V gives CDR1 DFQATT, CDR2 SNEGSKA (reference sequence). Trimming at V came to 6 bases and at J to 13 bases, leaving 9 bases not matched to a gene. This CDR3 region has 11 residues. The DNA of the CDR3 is TGCAGTGCCGCCCGGGACTATGGACAGTTCTTC. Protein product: CSAARDYGQFF.

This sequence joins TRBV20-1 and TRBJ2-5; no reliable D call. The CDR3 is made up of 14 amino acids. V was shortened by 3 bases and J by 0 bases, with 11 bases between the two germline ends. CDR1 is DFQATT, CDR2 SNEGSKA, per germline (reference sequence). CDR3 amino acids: CSARDPMYQETQYF. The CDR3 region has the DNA TGCAGTGCTAGGGACCCTATGTACCAAGAGACCCAGTACTTC.

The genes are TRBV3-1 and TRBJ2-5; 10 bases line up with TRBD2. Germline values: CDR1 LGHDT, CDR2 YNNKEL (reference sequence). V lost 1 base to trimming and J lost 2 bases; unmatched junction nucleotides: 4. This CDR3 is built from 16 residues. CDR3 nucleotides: TGTGCCAGCAGCCAAGGGGGGACTAGCGTTCAAGAGACCCAGTACTTC. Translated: CASSQGGTSVQETQYF.

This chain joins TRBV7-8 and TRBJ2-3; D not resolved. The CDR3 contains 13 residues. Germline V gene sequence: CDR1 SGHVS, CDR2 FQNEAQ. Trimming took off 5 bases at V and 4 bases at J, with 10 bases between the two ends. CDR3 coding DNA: TGTGCCAGCAGCCCTGATGAGGCAGATACGCAGTATTTT. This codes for CASSPDEADTQYF.

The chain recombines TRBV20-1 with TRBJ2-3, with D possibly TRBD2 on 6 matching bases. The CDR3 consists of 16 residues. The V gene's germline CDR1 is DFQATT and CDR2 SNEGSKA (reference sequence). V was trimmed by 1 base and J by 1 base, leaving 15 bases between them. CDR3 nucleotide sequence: TGCAGTGCTAGAGTCCAGTTACCTAGCGGCACAGATACGCAGTATTTT. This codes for CSARVQLPSGTDTQYF.

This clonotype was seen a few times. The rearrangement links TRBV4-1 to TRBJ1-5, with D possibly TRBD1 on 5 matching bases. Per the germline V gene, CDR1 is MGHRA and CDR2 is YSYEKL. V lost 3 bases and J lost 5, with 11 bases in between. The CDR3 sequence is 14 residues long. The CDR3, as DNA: TGCGCCAGCAGCCAGCCCCAGGGTGATCAGCCCCAGCATTTT. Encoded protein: CASSQPQGDQPQHF.

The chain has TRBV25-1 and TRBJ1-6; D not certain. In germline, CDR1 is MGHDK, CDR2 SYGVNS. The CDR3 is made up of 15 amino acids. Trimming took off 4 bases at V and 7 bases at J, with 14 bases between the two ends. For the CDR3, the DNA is TGTGCCAGCAGTGTAACCGGGTCTTTCAATTCACCCCTCCACTTT. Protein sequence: CASSVTGSFNSPLHF.

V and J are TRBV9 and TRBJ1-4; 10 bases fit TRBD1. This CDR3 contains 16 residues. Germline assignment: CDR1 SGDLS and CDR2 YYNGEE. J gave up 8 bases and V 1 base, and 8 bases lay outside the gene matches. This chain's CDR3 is CASSVLPGTGVEKLFF. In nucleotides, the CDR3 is TGTGCCAGCAGCGTATTGCCCGGGACAGGGGTCGAAAAACTGTTTTTT.

The CDR3 region has the DNA TGTGCCAGCAGCCCTTGGCATAGCGGGGGGGCAAATGAGCAGTTCTTC. Amino acid sequence: CASSPWHSGGANEQFF. The rearrangement joins TRBV9 to TRBJ2-1; 11 nucleotides align to TRBD2. The CDR3 runs 16 residues. Germline loops: CDR1 SGDLS, CDR2 YYNGEE. V shed 4 bases and J 7 bases; nucleotides not matched to a gene: 10.

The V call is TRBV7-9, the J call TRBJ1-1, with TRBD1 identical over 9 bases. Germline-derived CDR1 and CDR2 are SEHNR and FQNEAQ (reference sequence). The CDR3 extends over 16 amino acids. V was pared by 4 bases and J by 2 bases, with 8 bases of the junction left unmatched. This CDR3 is CASSSTGGGSNTEAFF. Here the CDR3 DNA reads TGTGCCAGCAGCTCCACAGGGGGCGGTTCCAACACTGAAGCTTTCTTT. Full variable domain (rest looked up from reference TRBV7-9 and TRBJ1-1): DTGVSQNPRHKITKRGQNVTFRCDPISEHNRLYWYRQTLGQGPEFLTYFQNEAQLEKSRLLSDRFSAERPKGSFSTLEIQRTEQGDSAMYLCASSSTGGGSNTEAFFGQGTRLTVV.

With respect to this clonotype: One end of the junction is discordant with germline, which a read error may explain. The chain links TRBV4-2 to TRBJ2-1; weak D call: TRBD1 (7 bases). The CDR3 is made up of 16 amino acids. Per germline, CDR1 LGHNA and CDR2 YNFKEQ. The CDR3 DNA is TGTGCCAGCGGCCAAGCCGGCAGGGGGGCCTACAATGAGCAGTTCTTC. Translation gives CASGQAGRGAYNEQFF.

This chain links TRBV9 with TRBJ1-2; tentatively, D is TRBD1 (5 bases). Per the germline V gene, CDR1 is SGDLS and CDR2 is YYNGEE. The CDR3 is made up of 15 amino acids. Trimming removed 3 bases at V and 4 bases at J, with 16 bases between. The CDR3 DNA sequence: TGTGCCAGCAGCGCCTACGCCCGTGGGGGCTATGGCTACACCTTC. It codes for CASSAYARGGYGYTF.

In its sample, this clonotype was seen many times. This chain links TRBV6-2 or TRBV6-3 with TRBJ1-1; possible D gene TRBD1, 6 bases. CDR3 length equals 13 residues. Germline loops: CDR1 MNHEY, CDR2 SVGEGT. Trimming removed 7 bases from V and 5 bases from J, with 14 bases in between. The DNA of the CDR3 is TGTGCCAGCAACTTACAGGGCTCGACTGAAGCTTTCTTT. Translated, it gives CASNLQGSTEAFF.

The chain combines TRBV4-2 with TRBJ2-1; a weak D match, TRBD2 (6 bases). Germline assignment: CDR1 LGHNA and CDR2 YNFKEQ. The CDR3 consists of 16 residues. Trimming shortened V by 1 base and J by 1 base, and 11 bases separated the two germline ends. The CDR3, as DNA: TGTGCCAGCAGCCAAGGTCGGGAGCAATCCTACAATGAGCAGTTCTTC. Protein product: CASSQGREQSYNEQFF.

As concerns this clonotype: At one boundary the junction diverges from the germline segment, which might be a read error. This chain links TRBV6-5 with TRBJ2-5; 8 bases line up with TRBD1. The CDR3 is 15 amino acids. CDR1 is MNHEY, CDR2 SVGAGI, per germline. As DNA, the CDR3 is TGTGCCTGCAGTCGAGACAGGGGTGGGCGAGAGACCCAGTACTTC. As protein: CACSRDRGGRETQYF.

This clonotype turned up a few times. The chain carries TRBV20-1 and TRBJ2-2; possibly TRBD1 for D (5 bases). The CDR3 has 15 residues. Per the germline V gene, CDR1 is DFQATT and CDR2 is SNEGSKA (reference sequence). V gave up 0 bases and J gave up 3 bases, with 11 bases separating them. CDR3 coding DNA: TGCAGTGCTAGAGATCAAGGGGCTTACACCGGGGAGCTGTTTTTT. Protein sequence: CSARDQGAYTGELFF.